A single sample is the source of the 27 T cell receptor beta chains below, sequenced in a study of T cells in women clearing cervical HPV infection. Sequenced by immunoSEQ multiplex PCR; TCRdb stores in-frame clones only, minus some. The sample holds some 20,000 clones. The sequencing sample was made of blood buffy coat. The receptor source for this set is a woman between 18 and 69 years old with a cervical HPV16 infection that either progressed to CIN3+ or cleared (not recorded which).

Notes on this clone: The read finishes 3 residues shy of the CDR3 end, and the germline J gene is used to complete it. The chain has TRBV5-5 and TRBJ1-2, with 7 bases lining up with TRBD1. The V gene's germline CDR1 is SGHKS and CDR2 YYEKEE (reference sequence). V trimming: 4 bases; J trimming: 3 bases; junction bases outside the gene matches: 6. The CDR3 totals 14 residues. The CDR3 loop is CASSGGTADYGYTF. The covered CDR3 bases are TGTGCCAGCAGCGGGGGGACAGCAGACTATGGC.

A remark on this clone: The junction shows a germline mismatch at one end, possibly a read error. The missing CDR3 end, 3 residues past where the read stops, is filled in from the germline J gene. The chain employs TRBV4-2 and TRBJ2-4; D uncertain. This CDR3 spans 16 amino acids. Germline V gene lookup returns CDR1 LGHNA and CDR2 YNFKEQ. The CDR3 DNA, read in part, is TGCGCCAGCAGCCAAGTAGTATCAACAGACAAAAACATT. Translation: CASSQVVSTDKNI. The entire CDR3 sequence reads CASSQVVSTDKNIQYF.

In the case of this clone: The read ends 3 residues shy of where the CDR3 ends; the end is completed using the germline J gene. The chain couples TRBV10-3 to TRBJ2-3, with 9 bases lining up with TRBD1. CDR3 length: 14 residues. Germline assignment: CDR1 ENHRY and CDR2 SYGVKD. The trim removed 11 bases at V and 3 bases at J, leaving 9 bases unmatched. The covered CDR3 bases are TGTGCCCATGGGGTGGACAGGGGTACAGATACG. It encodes CAHGVDRGTDT. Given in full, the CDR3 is CAHGVDRGTDTQYF.

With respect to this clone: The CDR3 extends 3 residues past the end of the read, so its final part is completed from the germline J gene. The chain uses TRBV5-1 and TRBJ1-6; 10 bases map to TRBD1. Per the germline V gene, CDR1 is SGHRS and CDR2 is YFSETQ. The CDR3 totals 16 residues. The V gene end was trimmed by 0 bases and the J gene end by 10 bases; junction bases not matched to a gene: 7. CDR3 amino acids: CASSLDETGGRSPLHF. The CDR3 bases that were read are TGCGCCAGCAGCTTGGATGAGACAGGGGGCAGGTCACCC. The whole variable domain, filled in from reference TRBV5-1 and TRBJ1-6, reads KAGVTQTPRYLIKTRGQQVTLSCSPISGHRSVSWYQQTPGQGLQFLFEYFSETQRNKGNFPGRFSGRQFSNSRSEMNVSTLELGDSALYLCASSLDETGGRSPLHFGNGTRLTVT.

CDR3 DNA, as far as it was read: TGTGCCAGCAGCCCCACGGCAGGGGTCGAGACC. It is translated as CASSPTAGVET. The CDR3 in its entirety is CASSPTAGVETQYF. This chain joins TRBV11-3 and TRBJ2-5; TRBD1 is a possible D gene (6 bases). The CDR3 extends 3 residues past the end of the read, so its final part is completed from the germline J gene. The CDR3 has 14 residues. CDR1 and CDR2 from the germline V gene are SGHNT and YENEEA. The V gene lost 5 bases and the J gene lost 5 bases, with 15 bases spanning the gap.

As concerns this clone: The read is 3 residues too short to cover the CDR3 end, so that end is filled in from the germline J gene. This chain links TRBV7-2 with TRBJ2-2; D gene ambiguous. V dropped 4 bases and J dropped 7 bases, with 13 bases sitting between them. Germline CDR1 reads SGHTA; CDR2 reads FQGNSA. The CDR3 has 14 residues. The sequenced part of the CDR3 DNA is TGTGCCAGCAGCTCCTCCCCGGTCGGCGGGGAG. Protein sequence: CASSSSPVGGE. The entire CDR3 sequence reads CASSSSPVGGELFF.

The chain's CDR3 is CASRPRGQDEQYF. The part of the CDR3 DNA that was read is TGTGCCAGTAGGCCCAGGGGGCAAGACGAG. V is TRBV19 and J is TRBJ2-7; 8 bases fit TRBD1. The read ends 3 residues early relative to the CDR3; the germline J gene fills the gap. Germline CDR1 and CDR2: LNHDA and SQIVND (reference sequence). With 6 bases clipped from V and 5 bases from J, the junction kept 6 bases outside the gene matches. This CDR3 has 13 residues. The whole variable domain, remainder taken from reference TRBV19 and TRBJ2-7, is DGGITQSPKYLFRKEGQNVTLSCEQNLNHDAMYWYRQDPGQGLRLIYYSQIVNDFQKGDIAEGYSVSREKKESFPLTVTSAQKNPTAFYLCASRPRGQDEQYFGPGTRLTVT.

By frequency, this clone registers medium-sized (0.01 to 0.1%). The CDR3 bases that were read are TGCGCCAGCAGCCAAGGACTAGTTTTGGATACG. This encodes CASSQGLVLDT. The complete CDR3 reads CASSQGLVLDTQYF. The chain links TRBV5-1 to TRBJ2-3; TRBD2 agrees at 7 bases. The read terminates 3 residues before the CDR3 end, so the remaining end is supplied by the germline J gene. Germline values: CDR1 SGHRS, CDR2 YFSETQ. With 4 bases clipped from V and 6 bases from J, the junction kept 8 bases outside the gene matches. This CDR3 has 14 residues.

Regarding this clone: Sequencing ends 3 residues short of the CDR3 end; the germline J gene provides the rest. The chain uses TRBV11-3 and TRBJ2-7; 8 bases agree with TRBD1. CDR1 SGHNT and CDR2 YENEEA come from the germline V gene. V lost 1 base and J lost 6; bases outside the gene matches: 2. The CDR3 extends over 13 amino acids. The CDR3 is CASSLGRGREQYF. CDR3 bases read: TGTGCCAGCAGCTTAGGCAGGGGGCGCGAG. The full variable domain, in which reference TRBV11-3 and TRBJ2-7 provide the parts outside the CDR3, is EAGVVQSPRYKIIEKKQPVAFWCNPISGHNTLYWYLQNLGQGPELLIRYENEEAVDDSQLPKDRFSAERLKGVDSTLKIQPAELGDSAVYLCASSLGRGREQYFGPGTRLTVT.

The CDR3 loop is CASSLEGRRGVTSYGYTF. The sequenced CDR3 bases are TGCGCCAGCAGCTTGGAGGGGCGTAGAGGGGTGACCTCCTATGGC. This chain uses TRBV5-1 with TRBJ1-2, with D possibly being TRBD1 (5 bases). Read sequence stops 3 residues before the CDR3 end, and the germline J gene provides the missing end. With 0 bases removed from V and 4 bases from J, the gap between germline ends came to 22 bases. This CDR3 spans 18 amino acids. The V gene's germline CDR1 is SGHRS and CDR2 YFSETQ. The full variable domain, its missing parts supplied by reference TRBV5-1 and TRBJ1-2, is KAGVTQTPRYLIKTRGQQVTLSCSPISGHRSVSWYQQTPGQGLQFLFEYFSETQRNKGNFPGRFSGRQFSNSRSEMNVSTLELGDSALYLCASSLEGRRGVTSYGYTFGSGTRLTVV.

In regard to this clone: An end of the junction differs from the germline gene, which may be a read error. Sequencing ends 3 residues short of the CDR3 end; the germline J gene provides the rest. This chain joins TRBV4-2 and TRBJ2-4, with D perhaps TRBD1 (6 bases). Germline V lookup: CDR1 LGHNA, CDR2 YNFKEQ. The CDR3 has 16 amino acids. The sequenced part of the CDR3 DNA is TGCGCCAGCAGCCAAGATTTGGGGGCGGCCAAAAACATT. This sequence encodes CASSQDLGAAKNI. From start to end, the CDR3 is CASSQDLGAAKNIQYF.

The sequenced CDR3 bases are TGTGCCAGCTCACCACAAGGGGCGAGGACTGAA. Its translation is CASSPQGARTE. The CDR3 reads in full as CASSPQGARTEAFF. V and J are TRBV18 and TRBJ1-1; possible D gene TRBD1, 5 bases. The observed sequence ends 3 residues before the CDR3 terminus, with the missing tail filled in from the germline J gene. The V gene lost 1 base and the J gene lost 5 bases, with 11 bases spanning the gap. Germline-derived CDR1 and CDR2 are KGHSH and LQKENI. The CDR3 is 14 amino acids.

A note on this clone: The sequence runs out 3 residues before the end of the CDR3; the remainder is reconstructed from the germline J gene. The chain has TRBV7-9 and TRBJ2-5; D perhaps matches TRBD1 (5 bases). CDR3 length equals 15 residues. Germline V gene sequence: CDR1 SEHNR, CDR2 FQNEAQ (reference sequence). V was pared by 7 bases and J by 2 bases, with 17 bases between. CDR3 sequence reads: CASTAIHDRQETQYF. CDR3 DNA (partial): TGTGCCAGCACCGCGATCCACGACAGACAAGAGACC. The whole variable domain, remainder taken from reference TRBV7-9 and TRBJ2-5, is DTGVSQNPRHKITKRGQNVTFRCDPISEHNRLYWYRQTLGQGPEFLTYFQNEAQLEKSRLLSDRFSAERPKGSFSTLEIQRTEQGDSAMYLCASTAIHDRQETQYFGPGTRLLVL.

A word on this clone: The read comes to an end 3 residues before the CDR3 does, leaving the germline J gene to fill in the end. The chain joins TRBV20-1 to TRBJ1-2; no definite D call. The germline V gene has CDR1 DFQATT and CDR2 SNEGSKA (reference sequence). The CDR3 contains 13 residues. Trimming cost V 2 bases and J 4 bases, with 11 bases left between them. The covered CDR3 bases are TGCAGTGCTAGAAATTCCGGGTCCTATGGC. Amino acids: CSARNSGSYG. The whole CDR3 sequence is CSARNSGSYGYTF.

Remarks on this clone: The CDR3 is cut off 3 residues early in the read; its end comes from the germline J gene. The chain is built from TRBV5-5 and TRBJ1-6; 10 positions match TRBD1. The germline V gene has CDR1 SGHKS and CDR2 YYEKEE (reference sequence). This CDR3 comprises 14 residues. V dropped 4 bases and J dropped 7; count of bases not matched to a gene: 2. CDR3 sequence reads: CASSEGQGNSPLHF. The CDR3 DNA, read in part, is TGTGCCAGCAGCGAGGGACAGGGGAATTCACCC.

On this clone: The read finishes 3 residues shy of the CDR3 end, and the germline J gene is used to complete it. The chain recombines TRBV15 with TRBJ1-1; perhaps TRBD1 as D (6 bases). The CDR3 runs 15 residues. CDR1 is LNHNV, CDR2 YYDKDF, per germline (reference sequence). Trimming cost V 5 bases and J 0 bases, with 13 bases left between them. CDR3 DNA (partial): TGTGCCACCAGCTGGGGGCGGCCCATGAACACTGAA. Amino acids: CATSWGRPMNTE. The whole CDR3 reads CATSWGRPMNTEAFF.

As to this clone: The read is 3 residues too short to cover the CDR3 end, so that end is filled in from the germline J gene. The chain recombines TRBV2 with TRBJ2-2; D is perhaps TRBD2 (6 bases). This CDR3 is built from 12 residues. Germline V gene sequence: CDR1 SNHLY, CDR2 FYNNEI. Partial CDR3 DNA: TGTGCCAGCAAGCGGGCCAATGAAAAG. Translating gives CASKRANEK. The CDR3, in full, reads CASKRANEKLFF.

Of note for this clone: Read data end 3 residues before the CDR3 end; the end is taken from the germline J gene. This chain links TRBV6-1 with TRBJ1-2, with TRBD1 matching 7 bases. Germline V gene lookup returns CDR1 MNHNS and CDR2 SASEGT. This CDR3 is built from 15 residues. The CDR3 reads CASSEVGGASYDYTF. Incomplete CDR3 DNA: TGTGCCAGCAGTGAAGTAGGGGGCGCTTCCTACGAC.

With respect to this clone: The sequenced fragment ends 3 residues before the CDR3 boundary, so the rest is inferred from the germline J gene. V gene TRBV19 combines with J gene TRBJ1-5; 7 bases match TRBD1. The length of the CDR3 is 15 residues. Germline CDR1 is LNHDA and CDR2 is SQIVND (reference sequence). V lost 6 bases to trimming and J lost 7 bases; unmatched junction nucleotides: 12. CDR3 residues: CASRKTDRAGQPQHF. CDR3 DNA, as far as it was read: TGTGCCAGTAGGAAGACAGACAGGGCTGGCCAGCCC.

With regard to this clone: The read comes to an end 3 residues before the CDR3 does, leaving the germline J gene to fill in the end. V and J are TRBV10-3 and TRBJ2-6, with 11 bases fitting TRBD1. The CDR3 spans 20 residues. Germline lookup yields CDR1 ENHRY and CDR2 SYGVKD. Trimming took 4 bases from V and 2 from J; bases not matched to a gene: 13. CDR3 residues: CAISGVRTGGPLTGANVLTF. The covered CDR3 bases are TGTGCCATCAGTGGGGTAAGGACAGGGGGCCCCCTAACTGGGGCCAACGTC.

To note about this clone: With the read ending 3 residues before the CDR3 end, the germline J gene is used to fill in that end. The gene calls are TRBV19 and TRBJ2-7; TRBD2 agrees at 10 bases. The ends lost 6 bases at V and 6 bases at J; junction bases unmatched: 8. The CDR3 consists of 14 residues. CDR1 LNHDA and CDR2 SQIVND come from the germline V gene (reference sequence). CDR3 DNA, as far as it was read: TGTGCCAGTAGAAGTAGCGGGGGGTCCCTCGAG. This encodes CASRSSGGSLE. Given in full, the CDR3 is CASRSSGGSLEQYF.

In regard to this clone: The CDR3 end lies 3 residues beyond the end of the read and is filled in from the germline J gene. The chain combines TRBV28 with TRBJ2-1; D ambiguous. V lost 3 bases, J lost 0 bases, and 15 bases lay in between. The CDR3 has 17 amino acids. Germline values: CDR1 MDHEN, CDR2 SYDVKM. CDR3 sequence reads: CASSLESAASSYNEQFF. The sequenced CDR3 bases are TGTGCCAGCAGTTTGGAATCCGCGGCTAGCTCCTACAATGAG.

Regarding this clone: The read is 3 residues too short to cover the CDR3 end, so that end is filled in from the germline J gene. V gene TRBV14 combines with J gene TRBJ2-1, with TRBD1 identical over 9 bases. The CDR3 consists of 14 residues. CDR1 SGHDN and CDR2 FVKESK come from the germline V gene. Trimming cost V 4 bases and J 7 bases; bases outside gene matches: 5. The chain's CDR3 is CASSRTGTGNEQFF. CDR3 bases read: TGTGCCAGCAGCCGAACCGGGACAGGGAATGAG.

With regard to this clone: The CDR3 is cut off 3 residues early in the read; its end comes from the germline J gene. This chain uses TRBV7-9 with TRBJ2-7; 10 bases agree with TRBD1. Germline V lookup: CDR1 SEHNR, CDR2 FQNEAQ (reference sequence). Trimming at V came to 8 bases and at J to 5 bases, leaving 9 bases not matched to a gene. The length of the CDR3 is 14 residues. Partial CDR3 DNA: TGTGCCAGCCGGACAGGGGGTACGAGGAACGAG. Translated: CASRTGGTRNE. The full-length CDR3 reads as CASRTGGTRNEQYF.

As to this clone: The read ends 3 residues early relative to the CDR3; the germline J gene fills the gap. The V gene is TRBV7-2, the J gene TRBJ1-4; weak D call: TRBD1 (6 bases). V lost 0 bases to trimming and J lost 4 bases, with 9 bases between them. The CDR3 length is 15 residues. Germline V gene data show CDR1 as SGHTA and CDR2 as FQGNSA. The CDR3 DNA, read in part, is TGTGCCAGCAGCTTAGCCAACAGGGTTAATGAAAAA. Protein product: CASSLANRVNEK. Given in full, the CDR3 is CASSLANRVNEKLFF.

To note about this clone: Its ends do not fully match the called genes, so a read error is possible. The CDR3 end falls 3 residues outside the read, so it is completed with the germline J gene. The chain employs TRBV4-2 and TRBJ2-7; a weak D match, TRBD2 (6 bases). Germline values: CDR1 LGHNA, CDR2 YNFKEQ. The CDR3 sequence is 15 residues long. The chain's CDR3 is CASSQGTGRTYEQYF. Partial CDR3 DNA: TGCGCCAGCAGCCAAGGGACTGGTAGGACCTACGAG.

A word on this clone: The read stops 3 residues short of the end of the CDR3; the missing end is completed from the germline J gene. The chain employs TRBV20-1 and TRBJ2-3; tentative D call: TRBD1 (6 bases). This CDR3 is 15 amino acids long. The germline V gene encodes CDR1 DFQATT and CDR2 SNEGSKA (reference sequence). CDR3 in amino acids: CSAQGQKGFQETQYF. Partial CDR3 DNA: TGCAGTGCCCAAGGACAGAAAGGCTTTCAGGAGACG.